A single sample is the source of the 16 T cell receptor beta chains below, sequenced in a study of CD8+ T cells in alopecia areata. Extracted RNA was reverse transcribed into cDNA, the sequencing template. Sequencing used immunoSEQ multiplex PCR; TCRdb keeps in-frame clones, though not all of them. Among more than 150,000 clones, 59% were seen once, and the ten largest hold under 15%. The specimen was CD4+ T cells sorted from blood, collected at week 0. The receptors come from a human donor with alopecia areata.

Only a few counts were recorded for this clone. The V call is TRBV6-5, the J call TRBJ1-6; 9 nucleotides align to TRBD1. Germline values: CDR1 MNHEY, CDR2 SVGAGI. The CDR3 runs 14 residues. Trimming took 6 bases from V and 10 from J; bases not matched to a gene: 7. The CDR3 nucleotides read TGTGCCAGCAGCCCGGACAGGGGATGGTCACCCCTCCACTTT. Translated: CASSPDRGWSPLHF.

V usage is TRBV29-1 and J usage is TRBJ1-1; D ambiguous. V was pared by 4 bases and J by 5 bases, with 11 bases between. The CDR3 totals 12 residues. Germline V gene data show CDR1 as SQVTM and CDR2 as ANQGSEA. The CDR3 region has the DNA TGCAGCGTTGCTGTCGATCAGACTGAAGCTTTCTTT. It is translated as CSVAVDQTEAFF.

J is TRBJ2-3 and V is TRBV30, with D tentatively TRBD1 or TRBD2 (5 bases each). This CDR3 is 14 amino acids long. Germline V gives CDR1 GTSNPN, CDR2 SVGIG (reference sequence). V lost 2 bases to trimming and J lost 8 bases, with 17 bases between them. The CDR3 bases are TGTGCCTGGAGTCCCCCCGAGGGGCAGGTTACGCAGTATTTT. Protein product: CAWSPPEGQVTQYF.

Here the CDR3 DNA reads TGTGCCAGCAGCCAAGACTGGGGGGCTAATGAAAAACTGTTTTTT. Translation gives CASSQDWGANEKLFF. The rearrangement links TRBV4-2 to TRBJ1-4; weak D call: TRBD1 (5 bases). The CDR3 length is 15 residues. CDR1 LGHNA and CDR2 YNFKEQ come from the germline V gene. V shed 0 bases and J shed 3 bases, with 8 bases lying between them.

This chain links TRBV9 with TRBJ2-3; 9 bases map to TRBD1. Germline V gene lookup returns CDR1 SGDLS and CDR2 YYNGEE. The CDR3 extends over 15 amino acids. Trimming cost V 3 bases and J 3 bases; bases outside gene matches: 5. CDR3 protein: CASSGTGQGTDTQYF. The CDR3, as DNA: TGTGCCAGCAGCGGGACAGGACAGGGGACAGATACGCAGTATTTT. The entire variable domain, with the rest obtained from reference TRBV9 and TRBJ2-3, is as follows: DSGVTQTPKHLITATGQRVTLRCSPRSGDLSVYWYQQSLDQGLQFLIQYYNGEERAKGNILERFSAQQFPDLHSELNLSSLELGDSALYFCASSGTGQGTDTQYFGPGTRLTVL.

The sample holds one count of this clone. The CDR3 region is CAWSAIMTGARYEQYF. The DNA for the CDR3 is TGTGCCTGGAGTGCTATAATGACAGGGGCTCGCTACGAGCAGTACTTC. The chain carries TRBV30 and TRBJ2-7; 8 nucleotides align to TRBD1. CDR1 is GTSNPN, CDR2 SVGIG, per germline (reference sequence). J was trimmed by 3 bases and V by 1 base; bases with no gene match: 11. The CDR3 extends over 16 amino acids.

This clone was seen more than once but under ten times. The chain links TRBV15 to TRBJ1-5, with D perhaps TRBD1 (6 bases). The germline CDR1 and CDR2 sequences are LNHNV and YYDKDF (reference sequence). The CDR3 extends over 14 amino acids. Trimming took off 6 bases at V and 7 bases at J, with 16 bases between the two ends. In DNA form, the CDR3 reads TGTGCCACCAGTCCCCGGCCGGGACAACAGCCCCAGCATTTT. It encodes CATSPRPGQQPQHF.

Comments on this clone: One end of the junction varies from germline; a read error may be responsible. The chain is built from TRBV7-7 and TRBJ1-4; D remains unclear. The CDR3 sequence is 13 residues long. CDR1 is SSHAT, CDR2 FNYEAQ, per germline (reference sequence). Here the CDR3 DNA reads TGTGCTAGCAGCTTCCAGGTCAATGAAAAACTGTTTTTT. Translating gives CASSFQVNEKLFF.

This chain joins TRBV5-1 and TRBJ2-2, with D perhaps matching TRBD1 (5 bases). The CDR3 is 15 amino acids. Germline V CDR1 and CDR2: SGHRS, YFSETQ. With 1 base removed from V and 3 bases from J, the gap between germline ends came to 10 bases. The CDR3 loop reads CASSLWTLHTGELFF. The CDR3 DNA reads TGCGCCAGCAGCTTGTGGACACTACACACCGGGGAGCTGTTTTTT.

Only a few counts were recorded for this clone. The rearrangement uses TRBV27 and TRBJ1-2; 7 nucleotides align to TRBD1. The CDR3 covers 13 residues. V lost 5 bases to trimming and J lost 4 bases; unmatched junction nucleotides: 4. Germline V gives CDR1 MNHEY, CDR2 SMNVEV (reference sequence). Here the CDR3 DNA reads TGTGCCAGCAGTCCACGACAGGGCTATGGCTACACCTTC. Its translation: CASSPRQGYGYTF.

The chain combines TRBV29-1 with TRBJ1-2; 8 bases are shared with TRBD1. V lost 3 bases to trimming and J lost 8 bases; unmatched junction nucleotides: 11. The CDR3 length is 14 residues. CDR1 SQVTM and CDR2 ANQGSEA come from the germline V gene. This chain's CDR3 is CSVDGGQVHRGYTF. The DNA of the CDR3 is TGCAGCGTTGATGGGGGACAGGTCCACCGGGGCTACACCTTC.

This clone was seen many times. The chain recombines TRBV27 with TRBJ1-6; D is possibly TRBD1 (5 bases). Germline CDR1 is MNHEY and CDR2 is SMNVEV (reference sequence). V shed 3 bases and J shed 6 bases, with 12 bases lying between them. This CDR3 spans 15 amino acids. The CDR3 region has the DNA TGTGCCAGCAGTTTTACAGGTTCCGGTAATTCACCCCTCCACTTT. Its protein is CASSFTGSGNSPLHF.

The chain employs TRBV29-1 and TRBJ1-1, with D tentatively TRBD1 (6 bases). The germline V and J ends were trimmed by 4 bases and 1 base, with 13 bases remaining between them. CDR3 length equals 14 residues. Germline-derived CDR1 and CDR2 are SQVTM and ANQGSEA. DNA for the CDR3: TGCAGCGTTGTGGTCAGGGGTCGGAACACTGAAGCTTTCTTT. It is translated as CSVVVRGRNTEAFF.

This CDR3 is CAISEPSGANVLTF. CDR3 coding DNA: TGTGCCATCAGTGAACCTTCTGGGGCCAACGTCCTGACTTTC. The gene calls are TRBV10-3 and TRBJ2-6; D uncertain. The CDR3 runs 14 residues. CDR1 is ENHRY, CDR2 SYGVKD, per germline. Trimming left V 3 bases short and J 1 base short, with 4 bases between.

The V gene is TRBV7-9, the J gene TRBJ2-6; the D is unclear. Looked up from germline, CDR1 is SEHNR and CDR2 is FQNEAQ (reference sequence). CDR3 size: 11 residues. Trimming took off 5 bases at V and 12 bases at J, with 8 bases between the two ends. CDR3 DNA sequence: TGTGCCAGCAGCCCCTCCTCCGTCCTGACTTTC. Translating gives CASSPSSVLTF.

The chain carries TRBV15 and TRBJ1-6, with a possible D match to TRBD1 (6 bases). The V end lost 0 bases, the J end lost 11 bases, and 8 bases lay between the germline ends. The CDR3 consists of 13 residues. Germline V gives CDR1 LNHNV, CDR2 YYDKDF (reference sequence). For the CDR3, the DNA is TGTGCCACCAGCAGAGATAGGGGGGCACCCCTCCACTTT. Protein product: CATSRDRGAPLHF. The variable domain in full, completed from reference TRBV15 and TRBJ1-6, reads DAMVIQNPRYQVTQFGKPVTLSCSQTLNHNVMYWYQQKSSQAPKLLFHYYDKDFNNEADTPDNFQSRRPNTSFCFLDIRSPGLGDTAMYLCATSRDRGAPLHFGNGTRLTVT.